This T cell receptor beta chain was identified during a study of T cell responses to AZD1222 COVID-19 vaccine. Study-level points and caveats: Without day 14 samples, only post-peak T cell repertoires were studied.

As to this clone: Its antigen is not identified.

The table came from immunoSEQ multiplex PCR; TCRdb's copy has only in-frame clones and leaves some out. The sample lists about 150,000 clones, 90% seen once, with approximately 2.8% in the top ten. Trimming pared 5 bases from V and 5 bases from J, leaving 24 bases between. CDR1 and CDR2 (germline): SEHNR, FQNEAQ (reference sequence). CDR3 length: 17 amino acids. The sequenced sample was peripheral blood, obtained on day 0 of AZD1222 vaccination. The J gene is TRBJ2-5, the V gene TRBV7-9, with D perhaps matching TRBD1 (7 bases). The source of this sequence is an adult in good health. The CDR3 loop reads CASSLSGGTVIRETQYF. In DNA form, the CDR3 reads TGTGCCAGCAGCCTGTCGGGCGGGACAGTAATCCGGGAGACCCAGTACTTC.